This TCR beta chain was obtained from a study of vaccination effects on CD4 cells after COVID-19. The method was immunoSEQ multiplex PCR; TCRdb's version includes in-frame clones alone and lacks a portion of them. The table has around 15,000 clones, about 75% seen once. In the ViraFEST assay, antigen-specific CD4+ clonotypes were identified by expansion after peptide-pool stimulation. Once cultured for 10 days, the cells underwent separation to obtain CD4+ T cells. It was two doses of either the BNT162b2 or mRNA-1273 vaccine that participants received. General observations from the study: Late after vaccination, infection- and vaccine-induced clones showed marked clonal contraction.

A note on this clone: Antigen unknown.

The CDR3 loop spans 14 amino acids. Germline-derived CDR1 and CDR2 are MDHEN and SYDVKM. Deletions cut 6 bases from V and 3 bases from J, with 12 bases between. This chain connects TRBV28 to TRBJ1-3; D remains ambiguous. The sequence was collected from a human donor who received a COVID-19 vaccine. The sequenced sample was CD4+ T cells from PBMCs cultured with HCoV-NL63 spike peptides, obtained after COVID-19 vaccination. The CDR3 loop reads CASSPSGRGNTIYF. In DNA, the CDR3 is TGTGCCAGCAGCCCAAGTGGGCGTGGAAACACCATATATTTT. Complete variable domain (other parts from reference TRBV28 and TRBJ1-3): DVKVTQSSRYLVKRTGEKVFLECVQDMDHENMFWYRQDPGLGLRLIYFSYDVKMKEKGDIPEGYSVSREKKERFSLILESASTNQTSMYLCASSPSGRGNTIYFGEGSWLTVV.